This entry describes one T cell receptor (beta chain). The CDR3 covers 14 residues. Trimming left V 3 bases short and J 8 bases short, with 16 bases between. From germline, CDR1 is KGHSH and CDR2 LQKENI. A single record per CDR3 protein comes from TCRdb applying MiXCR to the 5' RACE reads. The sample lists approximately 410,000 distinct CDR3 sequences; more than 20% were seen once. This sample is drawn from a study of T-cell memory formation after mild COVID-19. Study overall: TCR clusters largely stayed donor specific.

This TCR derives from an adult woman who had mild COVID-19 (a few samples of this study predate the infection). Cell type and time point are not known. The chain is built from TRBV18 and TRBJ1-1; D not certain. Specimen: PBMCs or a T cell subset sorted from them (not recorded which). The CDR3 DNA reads TGTGCCAGCTCACCGGCTCGGGGTCCCCCAGAAGCTTTCTTT. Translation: CASSPARGPPEAFF.